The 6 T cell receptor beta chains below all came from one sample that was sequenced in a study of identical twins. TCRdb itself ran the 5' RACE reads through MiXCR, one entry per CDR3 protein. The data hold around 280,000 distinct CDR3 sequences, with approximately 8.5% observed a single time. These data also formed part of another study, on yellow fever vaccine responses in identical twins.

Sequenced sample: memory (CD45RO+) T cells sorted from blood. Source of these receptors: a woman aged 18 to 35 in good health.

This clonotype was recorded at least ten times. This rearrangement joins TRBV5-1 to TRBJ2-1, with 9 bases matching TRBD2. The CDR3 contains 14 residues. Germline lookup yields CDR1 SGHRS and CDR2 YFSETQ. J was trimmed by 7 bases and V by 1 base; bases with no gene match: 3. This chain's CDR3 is CASSLSLAGNEQFF. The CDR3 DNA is TGCGCCAGCAGCTTGTCTCTAGCGGGGAATGAGCAGTTCTTC.

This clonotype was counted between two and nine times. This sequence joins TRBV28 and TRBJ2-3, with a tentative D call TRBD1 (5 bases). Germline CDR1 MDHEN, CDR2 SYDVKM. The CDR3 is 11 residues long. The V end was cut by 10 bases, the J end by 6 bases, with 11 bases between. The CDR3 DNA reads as TGTGCCACAGGGCGTTTGGATACGCAGTATTTT. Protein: CATGRLDTQYF.

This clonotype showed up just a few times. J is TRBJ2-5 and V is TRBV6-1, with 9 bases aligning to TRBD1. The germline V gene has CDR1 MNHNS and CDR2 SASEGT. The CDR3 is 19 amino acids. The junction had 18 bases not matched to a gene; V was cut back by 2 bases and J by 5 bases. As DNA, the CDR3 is TGTGCCAGCAGTGAAATTGGACTATCTACAGGGGGCGGTTGGGAGACCCAGTACTTC. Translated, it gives CASSEIGLSTGGGWETQYF.

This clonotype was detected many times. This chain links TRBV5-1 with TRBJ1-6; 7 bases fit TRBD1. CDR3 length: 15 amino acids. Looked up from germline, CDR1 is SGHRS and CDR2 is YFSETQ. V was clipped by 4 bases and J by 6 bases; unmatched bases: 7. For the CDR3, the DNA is TGCGCCAGCAGCCCCTGGGGACAGCCTAATTCACCCCTCCACTTT. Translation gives CASSPWGQPNSPLHF.

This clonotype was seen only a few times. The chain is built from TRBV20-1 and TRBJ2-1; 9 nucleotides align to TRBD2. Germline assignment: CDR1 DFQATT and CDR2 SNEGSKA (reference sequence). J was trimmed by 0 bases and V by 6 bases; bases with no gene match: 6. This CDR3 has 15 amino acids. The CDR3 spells CSAVMREGSYNEQFF. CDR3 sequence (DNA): TGCAGTGCGGTCATGCGGGAGGGCTCCTACAATGAGCAGTTCTTC.

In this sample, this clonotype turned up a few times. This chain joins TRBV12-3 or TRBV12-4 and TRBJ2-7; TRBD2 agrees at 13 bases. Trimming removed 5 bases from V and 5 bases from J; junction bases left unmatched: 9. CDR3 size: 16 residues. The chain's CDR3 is CASSRPTSGRAHEQYF. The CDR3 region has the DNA TGTGCCAGCAGTCGTCCTACTAGCGGGAGGGCCCACGAGCAGTACTTC.